The subject of this entry is one T cell receptor (beta chain). In the source study's methods: Amplification of reference gene primers provided the estimated nucleated cell counts. Some clones are missing from TCRdb's copy, which holds only in-frame ones; the method was immunoSEQ multiplex PCR. That table gives V, J and clone size, and the DNA gave D and trimming. Of fewer than 120,000 clones in the sample, roughly 85% were seen once. These data are taken from a study of blood T cell repertoires in COVID-19. Overall study context: Italy, Spain and the United States were the sources of the convalescent and acute COVID-19 samples. In each case, the material was cDNA or gDNA derived from T cells, B-cell-depleted T cells, or PBMCs.

This CDR3 is built from 16 residues. Germline assignment: CDR1 SEHNR and CDR2 FQNEAQ (reference sequence). Trimming removed 1 base from V and 7 bases from J; junction bases left unmatched: 3. Sequencing was carried out using peripheral blood. The TCR was taken from a human donor in a cohort sampled during active COVID-19. The genes are TRBV7-9 and TRBJ2-2, with 13 bases lining up with TRBD2. Written as DNA, the CDR3 is TGTGCCAGCAGCTTAGGGACTAGCGGGAGAAACGGGGAGCTGTTTTTT. Protein product: CASSLGTSGRNGELFF.